The 23 T cell receptor beta chains below come from one sample, sequenced in a study of blood T cell repertoires in COVID-19. Generated by immunoSEQ multiplex PCR, the TCRdb table keeps only in-frame clones and is missing some. The sample consists of 110,000 or so clones, 85% to 90% of them appearing once. Material for sequencing was peripheral blood. The source of these receptors is a woman between 55 and 75 years old with COVID-19, enrolled during active disease.

A word on this clone: The germline gene is not matched at one end of the junction; a read error may be the cause. The same CDR3 arises from other DNA sequences in this sample as well. This chain links TRBV19 with TRBJ1-5; D is ambiguous. This CDR3 is built from 12 residues. Germline V gene lookup returns CDR1 LNHDA and CDR2 SQIVND (reference sequence). DNA of the CDR3: TGCGCCAGTAGTATCGAGCGGCAGCCCCAGCATTTT. It yields the protein CASSIERQPQHF.

The V call is TRBV9, the J call TRBJ2-2; unclear D gene. The V gene's germline CDR1 is SGDLS and CDR2 YYNGEE. V shed 2 bases and J shed 7 bases, with 6 bases lying between them. This CDR3 has 12 amino acids. The CDR3 DNA follows: TGTGCCAGCAGCGTTTTTATCGGGGAGCTGTTTTTT. Amino acid sequence: CASSVFIGELFF.

The V and J genes are TRBV11-2 and TRBJ1-2; 7 bases agree with TRBD1. After removal of 5 bases from V and 0 bases from J, the junction contained 6 bases not matched to a gene. The CDR3 runs 15 residues. Germline V CDR1 and CDR2: SGHAT, FQNNGV. The CDR3 DNA sequence: TGTGCCAGCAGCGCCGGGACAGTAACTAACTATGGCTACACCTTC. Translated, it gives CASSAGTVTNYGYTF.

The J gene is TRBJ2-1, the V gene TRBV6-5, with unresolved D. V was shortened by 6 bases and J by 2 bases, with 8 bases between the two germline ends. Germline V gene sequence: CDR1 MNHEY, CDR2 SVGAGI. This CDR3 contains 13 residues. CDR3 amino acids: CASSRTPYNEQFF. CDR3 sequence (DNA): TGTGCCAGCAGCCGAACACCCTACAATGAGCAGTTCTTC.

The CDR3 DNA sequence: TGCGCCAGCAGCTTGGTCCCGGGACAGGTACAGGGTGGCTACACCTTC. It specifies CASSLVPGQVQGGYTF. This rearrangement joins TRBV5-1 to TRBJ1-2; TRBD1 matches at 8 bases. The CDR3 spans 16 residues. CDR1 is SGHRS, CDR2 YFSETQ, per germline. The ends lost 0 bases at V and 7 bases at J; junction bases unmatched: 11. Together with reference TRBV5-1 and TRBJ1-2, the CDR3 gives the full variable domain: KAGVTQTPRYLIKTRGQQVTLSCSPISGHRSVSWYQQTPGQGLQFLFEYFSETQRNKGNFPGRFSGRQFSNSRSEMNVSTLELGDSALYLCASSLVPGQVQGGYTFGSGTRLTVV.

The chain has TRBV18 and TRBJ1-1; D unclear. The ends were cut back, 4 bases at V and 3 bases at J, with 15 bases in the middle. The CDR3 runs to 15 residues. Germline values: CDR1 KGHSH, CDR2 LQKENI. CDR3 loop: CASSRETGSYTEAFF. For the CDR3, the DNA is TGTGCCAGCTCACGAGAGACGGGATCCTACACTGAAGCTTTCTTT.

The chain combines TRBV5-1 with TRBJ1-2, with D perhaps matching TRBD1 (5 bases). Trimming shortened V by 0 bases and J by 3 bases, and 9 bases separated the two germline ends. The CDR3 is made up of 14 amino acids. The germline CDR1 and CDR2 sequences are SGHRS and YFSETQ. As DNA, the CDR3 is TGCGCCAGCAGCTTGGATGGGGCTGACTATGGCTACACCTTC. Protein: CASSLDGADYGYTF. The entire variable domain, with the rest obtained from reference TRBV5-1 and TRBJ1-2, is as follows: KAGVTQTPRYLIKTRGQQVTLSCSPISGHRSVSWYQQTPGQGLQFLFEYFSETQRNKGNFPGRFSGRQFSNSRSEMNVSTLELGDSALYLCASSLDGADYGYTFGSGTRLTVV.

This clone was picked up a small number of times. The chain links TRBV3-1 (or the pseudogene TRBV3-2) to TRBJ2-7, with 7 bases fitting TRBD2. Germline V lookup: CDR1 LGHDT, CDR2 YNNKEL (reference sequence). Germline trimming cut 4 bases from V and 5 bases from J; bases unmatched to any gene: 11. The CDR3 totals 15 residues. CDR3 coding DNA: TGTGCCAGCAGCCTTTTCGGGGAGGGACGGCACGAGCAGTACTTC. Residues: CASSLFGEGRHEQYF.

The chain is built from TRBV6-6 and TRBJ2-1; 8 nucleotides line up with TRBD2. The germline V gene has CDR1 MNHNY and CDR2 SVGAGI (reference sequence). V dropped 2 bases and J dropped 8; count of bases not matched to a gene: 8. The CDR3 spans 15 residues. The CDR3 here is CASSYPGGLGDEQFF. Here the CDR3 DNA reads TGTGCCAGCAGTTACCCGGGAGGGCTTGGGGATGAGCAGTTCTTC.

The chain combines TRBV12-3 or TRBV12-4 with TRBJ1-2, with D unclear. CDR3 length: 13 amino acids. The V end lost 3 bases, the J end lost 1 base, and 6 bases lay between the germline ends. The CDR3 DNA sequence: TGTGCCAGCAGTTTTACCTATAACTATGGCTACACCTTC. Translated, it gives CASSFTYNYGYTF.

The rearrangement joins TRBV13 to TRBJ1-1, with a tentative D call TRBD1 (5 bases). The V gene's germline CDR1 is PRHDT and CDR2 FYEKMQ (reference sequence). The germline V and J ends were trimmed by 4 bases and 1 base, with 19 bases remaining between them. The CDR3 contains 17 residues. The CDR3 nucleotides read TGTGCCAGCAGCTATAACCCGTACAAGGACACGAACACTGAAGCTTTCTTT. This encodes CASSYNPYKDTNTEAFF.

This rearrangement joins TRBV12-1 to TRBJ2-7; the D segment call TRBD1 is taken from the table without a DNA check. TRBV12-1 has pseudogene status. The length of the CDR3 is 16 residues. CDR3 loop: CASSSIDRESPHEQYF. Written as DNA, the CDR3 is TGTGCCAGCAGCTCTATTGACAGGGAGAGCCCTCACGAGCAGTACTTC.

This clone was counted once. The chain uses TRBV5-1 and TRBJ2-2; TRBD2 is a possible D gene (7 bases). CDR1 and CDR2 from the germline V gene are SGHRS and YFSETQ. The CDR3 contains 16 residues. V lost 0 bases and J 5 bases, leaving 14 bases between the germline ends. CDR3 DNA sequence: TGCGCCAGCAGCTTGGCCGCCGGGGGGCGGACCGGGGAGCTGTTTTTT. Residues: CASSLAAGGRTGELFF.

The V gene is TRBV5-1, the J gene TRBJ1-5, with D maybe TRBD1 (5 bases). This CDR3 spans 14 amino acids. V was trimmed by 3 bases and J by 10 bases, leaving 17 bases between them. CDR1 and CDR2 from the germline V gene are SGHRS and YFSETQ. The CDR3 is CASSYAGGEEPQHF. In nucleotides, the CDR3 is TGCGCCAGCAGCTACGCCGGAGGGGAAGAACCCCAGCATTTT.

V gene TRBV4-1 combines with J gene TRBJ1-2, with a weak D call TRBD1 (5 bases). The CDR3 covers 15 residues. Germline-derived CDR1 and CDR2 are MGHRA and YSYEKL. Trimming took 4 bases from V and 4 from J, leaving 16 bases between them. The chain's CDR3 is CASSRTGEGPYGYTF. CDR3 in DNA: TGCGCCAGCAGCCGCACAGGAGAAGGGCCCTATGGCTACACCTTC.

The chain combines TRBV11-2 with TRBJ2-2; 9 bases map to TRBD2. The V segment lost 2 bases and the J segment 2 bases; nucleotides outside the gene matches: 3. In germline, CDR1 is SGHAT, CDR2 FQNNGV. The CDR3 has 16 residues. The CDR3 here is CASSLYSGGNTGELFF. Written as DNA, the CDR3 is TGTGCCAGCAGCTTATATAGCGGGGGAAACACCGGGGAGCTGTTTTTT.

This sequence joins TRBV4-3 and TRBJ1-6; TRBD1 matches at 7 bases. Germline V lookup: CDR1 LGHNA, CDR2 YSLEER. With V trimmed by 5 bases and J by 9 bases, 10 bases remained unmatched. This CDR3 has 15 residues. Written as DNA, the CDR3 is TGCGCCAGCAGCTACCGGGACAGTGGGAGTTCACCCCTCCACTTT. Residues: CASSYRDSGSSPLHF.

This chain uses TRBV20-1 with TRBJ1-2; D remains unclear. V shed 3 bases and J shed 4 bases, with 21 bases lying between them. CDR1 and CDR2 from the germline V gene are DFQATT and SNEGSKA (reference sequence). The CDR3 sequence is 16 residues long. The CDR3 DNA reads TGCAGTGCTAGTACTGCGTTTGGAGGTGGGAGCTATGGCTACACCTTC. Translation gives CSASTAFGGGSYGYTF.

This chain links TRBV4-3 with TRBJ1-5; D is undetermined. The CDR3 has 15 amino acids. CDR1 is LGHNA and CDR2 is YSLEER in the germline V gene. Trimming removed 1 base from V and 7 bases from J, with 14 bases in between. CDR3 in amino acids: CASSQAREGGQPQHF. The DNA for the CDR3 is TGCGCCAGCAGCCAAGCTAGGGAGGGAGGGCAGCCCCAGCATTTT.

The chain is built from TRBV27 and TRBJ2-7; D is possibly TRBD1 (5 bases). There are 14 residues in the CDR3. Trimming took 5 bases from V and 2 from J, leaving 13 bases between them. CDR1 and CDR2 from the germline V gene are MNHEY and SMNVEV (reference sequence). CDR3 bases: TGTGCCAGCAGTAAGGCAGGGTTGACCTACGAGCAGTACTTC. Its protein is CASSKAGLTYEQYF.

This chain connects TRBV6-5 to TRBJ1-2, with TRBD1 identical over 11 bases. The CDR3 is 15 amino acids. Trimming took 1 base from V and 6 from J; bases not matched to a gene: 4. Germline-derived CDR1 and CDR2 are MNHEY and SVGAGI. Here the CDR3 DNA reads TGTGCCAGCAGTTACTTCGGACAGGGGGCGGATGGCTACACCTTC. Translating gives CASSYFGQGADGYTF.

The chain recombines TRBV27 with TRBJ2-1; 10 bases map to TRBD2. Germline values: CDR1 MNHEY, CDR2 SMNVEV (reference sequence). After removal of 5 bases from V and 9 bases from J, the junction contained 7 bases not matched to a gene. The CDR3 covers 14 residues. As DNA, the CDR3 is TGTGCCAGCAGTACCAAACTAGCGGGGATTGAGCAGTTCTTC. The encoded protein is CASSTKLAGIEQFF.

This clone has a single count. This sequence joins TRBV4-1 and TRBJ1-2; 11 bases agree with TRBD1. With V trimmed by 0 bases and J by 7 bases, 10 bases remained unmatched. Per the germline V gene, CDR1 is MGHRA and CDR2 is YSYEKL. The CDR3 is 17 residues long. CDR3 loop: CASSQDFGGQGALGYTF. In DNA, the CDR3 is TGCGCCAGCAGCCAAGATTTTGGAGGACAGGGGGCGCTTGGCTACACCTTC.